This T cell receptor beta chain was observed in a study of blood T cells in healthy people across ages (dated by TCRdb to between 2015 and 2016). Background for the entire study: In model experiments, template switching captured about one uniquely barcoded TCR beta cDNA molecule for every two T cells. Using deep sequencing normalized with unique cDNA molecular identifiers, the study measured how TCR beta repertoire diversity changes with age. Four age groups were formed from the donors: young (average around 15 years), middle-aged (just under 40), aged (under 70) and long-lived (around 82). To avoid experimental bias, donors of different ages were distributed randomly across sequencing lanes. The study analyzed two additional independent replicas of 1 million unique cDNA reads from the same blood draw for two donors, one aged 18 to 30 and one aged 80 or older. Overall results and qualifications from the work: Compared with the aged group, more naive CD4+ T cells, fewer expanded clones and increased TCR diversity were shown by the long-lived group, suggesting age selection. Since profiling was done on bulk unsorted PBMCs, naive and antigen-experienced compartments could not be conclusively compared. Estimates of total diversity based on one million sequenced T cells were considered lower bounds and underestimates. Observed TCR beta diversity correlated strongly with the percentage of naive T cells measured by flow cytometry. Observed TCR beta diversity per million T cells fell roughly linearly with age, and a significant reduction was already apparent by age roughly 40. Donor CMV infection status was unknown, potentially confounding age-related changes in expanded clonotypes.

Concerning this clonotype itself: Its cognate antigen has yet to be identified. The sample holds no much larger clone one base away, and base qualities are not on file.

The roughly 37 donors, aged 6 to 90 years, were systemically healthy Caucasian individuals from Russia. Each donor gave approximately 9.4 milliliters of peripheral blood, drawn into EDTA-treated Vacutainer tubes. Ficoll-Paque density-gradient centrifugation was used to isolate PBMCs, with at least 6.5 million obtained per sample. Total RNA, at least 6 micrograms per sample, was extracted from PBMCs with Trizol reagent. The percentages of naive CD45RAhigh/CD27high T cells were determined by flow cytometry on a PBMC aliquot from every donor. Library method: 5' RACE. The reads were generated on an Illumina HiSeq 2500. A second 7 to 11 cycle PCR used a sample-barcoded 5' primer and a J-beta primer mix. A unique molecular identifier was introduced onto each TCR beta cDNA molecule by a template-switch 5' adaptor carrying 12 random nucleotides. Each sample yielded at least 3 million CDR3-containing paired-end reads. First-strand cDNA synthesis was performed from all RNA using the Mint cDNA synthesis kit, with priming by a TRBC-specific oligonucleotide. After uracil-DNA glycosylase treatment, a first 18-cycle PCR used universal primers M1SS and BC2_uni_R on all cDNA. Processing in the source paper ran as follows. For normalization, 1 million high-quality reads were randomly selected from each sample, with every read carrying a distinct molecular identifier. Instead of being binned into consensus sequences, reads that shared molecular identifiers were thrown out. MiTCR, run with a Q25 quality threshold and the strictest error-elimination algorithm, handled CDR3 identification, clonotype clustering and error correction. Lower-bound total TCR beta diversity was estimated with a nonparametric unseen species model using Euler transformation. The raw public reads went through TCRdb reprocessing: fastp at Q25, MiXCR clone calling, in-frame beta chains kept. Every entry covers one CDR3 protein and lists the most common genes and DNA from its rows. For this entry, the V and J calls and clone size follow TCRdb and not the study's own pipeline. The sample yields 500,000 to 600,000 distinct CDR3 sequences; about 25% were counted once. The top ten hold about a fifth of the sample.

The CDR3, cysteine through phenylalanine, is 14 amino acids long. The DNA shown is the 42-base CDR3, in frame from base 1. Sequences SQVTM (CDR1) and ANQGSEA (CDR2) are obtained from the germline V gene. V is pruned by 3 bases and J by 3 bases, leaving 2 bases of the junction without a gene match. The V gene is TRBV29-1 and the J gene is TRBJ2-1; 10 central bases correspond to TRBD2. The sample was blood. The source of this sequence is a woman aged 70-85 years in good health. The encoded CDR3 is CSVDASGGYNEQFF. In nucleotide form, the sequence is TGCAGCGTTGATGCTAGCGGGGGCTACAATGAGCAGTTCTTC.